The 4 T cell receptor beta chains in this list originate from one sample, sequenced in a study of T cell responses to AZD1222 COVID-19 vaccine (dated by TCRdb to about 2021). Interpreted using the paper, the time point label stands for: about 28 days (+/-7) after the second vaccine dose. Library construction relied on the immunoSEQ multiplex PCR assay. TCRdb took this table from immuneACCESS and kept in-frame rearrangements with V and J called. Such tables lack part of the clones; where checked against another copy, unresolved V genes explain under half of the gap, and the rest is unexplained. In this sample the table shows about 73,000 clones, about 78% of which occur a single time. The top ten clones comprise about 50% of the sample. The sample here was peripheral blood, taken 28 days after the second AZD1222 dose. The receptors were sampled from an adult who received the AZD1222 COVID-19 vaccine.

The V call is TRBV7-9, the J call TRBJ2-1; TRBD2 matches 10 bases. V was pared by 3 bases and J by 8 bases, with 13 bases of the junction left unmatched. CDR1 and CDR2 from the germline V gene are SEHNR and FQNEAQ (reference sequence). This CDR3 is 17 amino acids long. The CDR3 loop reads CASSFSLPAGGGHEQFF. The CDR3 nucleotides read TGTGCCAGCAGCTTCTCGCTACCAGCGGGGGGGGGCCATGAGCAGTTCTTC.

In its sample, this clone was seen a few times. This chain links TRBV6-5 with TRBJ1-2, with 8 bases fitting TRBD1. V shed 4 bases, J shed 7 bases, and the junction held 8 bases outside the gene matches. The CDR3 covers 14 residues. From germline, CDR1 is MNHEY and CDR2 SVGAGI. The CDR3 DNA sequence: TGTGCCAGCAGTTCCGTGGACAGGGTGGGTGGCTACACCTTC. Translating it yields CASSSVDRVGGYTF.

This sequence joins TRBV28 and TRBJ2-3; 10 positions match TRBD2. CDR1 MDHEN and CDR2 SYDVKM come from the germline V gene. This CDR3 is built from 16 residues. J was trimmed by 8 bases and V by 6 bases; bases with no gene match: 14. CDR3 DNA: TGTGCCAGCAGCCTGGGGCTAGCGGGGGCGGGGGGTACGCAGTATTTT. This translates into CASSLGLAGAGGTQYF. The whole variable domain, remainder taken from reference TRBV28 and TRBJ2-3, is DVKVTQSSRYLVKRTGEKVFLECVQDMDHENMFWYRQDPGLGLRLIYFSYDVKMKEKGDIPEGYSVSREKKERFSLILESASTNQTSMYLCASSLGLAGAGGTQYFGPGTRLTVL.

This clone has a single count. The chain uses TRBV5-6 and TRBJ1-6; 10 nucleotides agree with TRBD1. This CDR3 region has 17 residues. J gave up 0 bases and V 3 bases, and 3 bases lay outside the gene matches. Germline lookup yields CDR1 SGHDT and CDR2 YYEEEE. The CDR3 is CASSYWTGGSYNSPLHF. The DNA of the CDR3 is TGTGCCAGCAGCTACTGGACAGGGGGCTCCTATAATTCACCCCTCCACTTT.